A selection of T cell receptor beta chains follows, all from one sample in a study of T-cell memory formation after mild COVID-19. TCRdb analysed the 5' RACE reads with MiXCR anew, one entry per CDR3 protein. This table holds some 150,000 distinct CDR3 sequences, about 19% found once. The sample comprised PBMCs or a T cell subset sorted from them (not recorded which). The receptors derive from an adult woman who had mild COVID-19 (a few samples of this study predate the infection). Cell type and time point are not known. Each CDR3 is given with its conserved first and last residue. D genes are given only for firm matches. Clone size is stated in some rows and not others, as once, few, many or a class when expanded.

>TRBJ1-6|TRBV6-6|-|-
TGTGCCAGCTACGGCGGGAGATCACCCCTCCACTTT
CASYGGRSPLHF
>TRBJ2-1|TRBV7-9|-|-
TGTGCCAGCAGCTTAGCGGTACTATACAATGAGCAGTTCTTC
CASSLAVLYNEQFF
>TRBJ1-5|TRBV5-1|-|few
TGCGCCAGCAGCTTGGGAGGGGGTATCAATCAGCCCCAGCATTTT
CASSLGGGINQPQHF
>TRBJ2-3|TRBV7-3|TRBD2|few
TGTGCCAGCAGCTTATCGCCCAGCGGGGGGCCGGATACGCAGTATTTT
CASSLSPSGGPDTQYF
>TRBJ2-7|TRBV7-9|-|-
TGTGCCAGCAGCCCCCTTGACAGGACGGCCGTCGGCTACGAGCAGTACTTC
CASSPLDRTAVGYEQYF
>TRBJ2-3|TRBV12-3/TRBV12-4|-|-
TGTGCCAGCAGTTATCGCACAGATACGCAGTATTTT
CASSYRTDTQYF
>TRBJ2-2|TRBV6-1|-|few
TGTGCCAGCACGCCAGTGAACACCGGGGAGCTGTTTTTT
CASTPVNTGELFF
>TRBJ1-1|TRBV7-9|-|-
TGTGCCAGCAGCTTAGGATTTTGGGGGGCGGATGAAGCTTTCTTT
CASSLGFWGADEAFF
>TRBJ1-5|TRBV7-8|-|-
TGTGCCAGCAGCTTACGAGAAGGGGGACTGCATCAGCCCCAGCATTTT
CASSLREGGLHQPQHF
>TRBJ2-7|TRBV7-2|-|-
TGTGCCAGCAGCCGACGGTCCTACGAGCAGTACTTC
CASSRRSYEQYF
>TRBJ2-7|TRBV5-1|TRBD2|-
TGCGCCAGCAGCTTGGCCGGCGGGGAGGGCGAGCAGTACTTC
CASSLAGGEGEQYF
>TRBJ1-2|TRBV12-3/TRBV12-4|TRBD1|-
TGTGCCAGCAATCAGGGAACAGGGGGTTCAGGCGGCTACACCTTC
CASNQGTGGSGGYTF
>TRBJ2-7|TRBV7-2|-|-
TGTGCCAGCAGCCCAGACTCAGGAGGGAGGGAGCAGTACTTC
CASSPDSGGREQYF
>TRBJ1-2|TRBV12-3/TRBV12-4|-|-
TGTGCCAGCAGTCCGGAACTCCCCGGCTACACCTTC
CASSPELPGYTF
>TRBJ1-5|TRBV4-1|-|few
TGCGCCAGCAGCCAAGGGACGCAATTCAATCAGCCCCAGCATTTT
CASSQGTQFNQPQHF